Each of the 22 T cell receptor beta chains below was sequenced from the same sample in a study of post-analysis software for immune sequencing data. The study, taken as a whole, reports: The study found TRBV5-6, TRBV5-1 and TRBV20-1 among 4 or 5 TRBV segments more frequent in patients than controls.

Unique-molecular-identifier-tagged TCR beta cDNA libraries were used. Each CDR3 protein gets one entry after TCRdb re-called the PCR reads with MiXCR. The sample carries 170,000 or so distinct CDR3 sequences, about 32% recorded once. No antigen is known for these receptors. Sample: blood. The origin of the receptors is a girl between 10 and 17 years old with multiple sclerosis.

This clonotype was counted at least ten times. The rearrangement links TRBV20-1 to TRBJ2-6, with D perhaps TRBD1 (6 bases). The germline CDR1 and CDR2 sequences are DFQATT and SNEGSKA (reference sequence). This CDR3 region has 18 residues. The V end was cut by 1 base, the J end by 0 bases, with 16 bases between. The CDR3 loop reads CSARAYRVLPSGANVLTF. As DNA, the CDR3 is TGCAGTGCTAGAGCCTACAGGGTATTACCCTCTGGGGCCAACGTCCTGACTTTC.

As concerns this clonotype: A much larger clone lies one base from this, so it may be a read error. CDR3 residues: CASSLDPRPDEQYF. CDR3 nucleotide sequence: TGTGCCAGCAGCTTAGATCCCCGGCCGGATGAGCAGTACTTC. This chain uses TRBV11-3 with TRBJ2-1; D not certain. TRBJ2-7 explains the end of the DNA better; the J call may be wrong. The CDR3 spans 14 residues. The germline CDR1 and CDR2 sequences are SGHNT and YENEEA.

This CDR3 is CAISVGLAGGENEQFF. CDR3 DNA: TGTGCCATCAGTGTAGGACTAGCGGGAGGCGAGAATGAGCAGTTCTTC. The chain couples TRBV10-3 to TRBJ2-1, with TRBD2 identical over 14 bases. Germline V gene sequence: CDR1 ENHRY, CDR2 SYGVKD. The CDR3 covers 16 residues. V shed 4 bases, J shed 7 bases, and the junction held 6 bases outside the gene matches.

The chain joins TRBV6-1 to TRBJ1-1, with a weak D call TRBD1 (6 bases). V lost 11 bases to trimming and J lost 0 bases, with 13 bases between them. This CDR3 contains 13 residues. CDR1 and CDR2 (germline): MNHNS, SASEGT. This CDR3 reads CAERQGMNTEAFF. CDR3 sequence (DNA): TGTGCCGAGAGGCAGGGGATGAACACTGAAGCTTTCTTT.

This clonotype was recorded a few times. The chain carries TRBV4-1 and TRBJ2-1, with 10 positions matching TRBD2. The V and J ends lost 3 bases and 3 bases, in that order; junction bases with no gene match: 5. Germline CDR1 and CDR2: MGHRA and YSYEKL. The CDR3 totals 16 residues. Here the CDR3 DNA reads TGCGCCAGCAGCCACCCAGCGGGAGGGAGCTACAATGAGCAGTTCTTC. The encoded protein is CASSHPAGGSYNEQFF.

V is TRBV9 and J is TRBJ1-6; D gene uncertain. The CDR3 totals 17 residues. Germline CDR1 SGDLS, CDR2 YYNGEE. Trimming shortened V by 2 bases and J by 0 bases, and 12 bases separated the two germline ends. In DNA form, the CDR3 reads TGTGCCAGCAGCGTCGGGCGGACCATCTCCTATAATTCACCCCTCCACTTT. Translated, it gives CASSVGRTISYNSPLHF.

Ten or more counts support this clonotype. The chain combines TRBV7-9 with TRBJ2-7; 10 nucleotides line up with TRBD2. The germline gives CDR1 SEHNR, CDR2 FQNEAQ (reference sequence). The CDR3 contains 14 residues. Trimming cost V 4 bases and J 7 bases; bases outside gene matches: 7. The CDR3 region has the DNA TGTGCCAGCAGCTCGAAGCGGGAGGGCGGTGAGCAGTACTTC. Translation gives CASSSKREGGEQYF.

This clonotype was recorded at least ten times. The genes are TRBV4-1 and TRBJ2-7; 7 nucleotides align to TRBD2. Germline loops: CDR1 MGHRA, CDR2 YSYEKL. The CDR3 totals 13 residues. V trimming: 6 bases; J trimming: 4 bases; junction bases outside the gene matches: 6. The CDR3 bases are TGCGCCAGCAGGGGAGCGGGAACGTACGAGCAGTACTTC. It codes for CASRGAGTYEQYF.

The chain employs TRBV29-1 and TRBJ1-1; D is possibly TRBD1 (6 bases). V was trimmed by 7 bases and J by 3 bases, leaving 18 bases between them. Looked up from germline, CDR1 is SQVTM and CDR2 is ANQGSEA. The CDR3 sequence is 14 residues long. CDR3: CSAQGPKGDTEAFF. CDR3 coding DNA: TGCAGCGCCCAGGGGCCCAAAGGGGACACTGAAGCTTTCTTT.

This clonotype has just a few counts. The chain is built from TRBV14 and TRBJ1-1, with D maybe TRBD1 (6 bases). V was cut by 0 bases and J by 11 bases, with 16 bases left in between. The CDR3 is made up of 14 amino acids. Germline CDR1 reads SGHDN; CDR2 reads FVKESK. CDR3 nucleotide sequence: TGTGCCAGCAGCCAAGATATCGGGTCGGGGGCGGCTTTCTTT. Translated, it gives CASSQDIGSGAAFF.

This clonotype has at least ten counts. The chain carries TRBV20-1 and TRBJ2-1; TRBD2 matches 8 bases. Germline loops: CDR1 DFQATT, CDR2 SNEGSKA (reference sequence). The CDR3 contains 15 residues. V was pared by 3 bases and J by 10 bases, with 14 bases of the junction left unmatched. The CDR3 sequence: CSARKAGVKWKEQFF. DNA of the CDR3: TGCAGTGCTAGGAAAGCGGGAGTTAAATGGAAAGAGCAGTTCTTC.

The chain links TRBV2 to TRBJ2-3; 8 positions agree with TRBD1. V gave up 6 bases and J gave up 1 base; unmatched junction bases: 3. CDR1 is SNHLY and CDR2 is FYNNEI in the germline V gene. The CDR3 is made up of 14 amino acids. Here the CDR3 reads CASSADRGTDTQYF. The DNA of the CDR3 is TGTGCCAGCAGCGCGGACAGGGGCACAGATACGCAGTATTTT.

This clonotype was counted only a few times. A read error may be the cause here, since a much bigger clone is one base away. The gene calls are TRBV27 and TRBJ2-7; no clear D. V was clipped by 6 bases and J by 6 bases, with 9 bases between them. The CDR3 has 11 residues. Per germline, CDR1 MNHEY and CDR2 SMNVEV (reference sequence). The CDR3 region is CASRFLGEQYF. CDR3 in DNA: TGTGCCAGCAGGTTTCTTGGCGAGCAGTACTTC.

The CDR3 here is CASSQDGLDGNEQFF. The CDR3 nucleotides are TGCGCCAGCAGCCAAGATGGTCTAGATGGCAATGAGCAGTTCTTC. The chain has TRBV4-1 and TRBJ2-1; D is uncertain. Trimming removed 0 bases at V and 6 bases at J, with 12 bases between. Looked up from germline, CDR1 is MGHRA and CDR2 is YSYEKL. This CDR3 spans 15 amino acids.

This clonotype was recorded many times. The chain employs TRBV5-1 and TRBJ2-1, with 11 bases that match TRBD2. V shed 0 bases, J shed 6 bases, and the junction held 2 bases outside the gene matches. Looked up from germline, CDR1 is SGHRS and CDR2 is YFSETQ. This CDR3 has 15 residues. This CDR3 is CASSLALAGVNEQFF. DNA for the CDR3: TGCGCCAGCAGCTTGGCACTAGCGGGAGTCAATGAGCAGTTCTTC.

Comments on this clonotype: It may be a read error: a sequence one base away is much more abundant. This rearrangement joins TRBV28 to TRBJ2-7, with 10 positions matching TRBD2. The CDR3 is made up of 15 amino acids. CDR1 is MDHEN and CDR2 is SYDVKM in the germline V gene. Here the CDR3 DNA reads TGTGCCAGCAGGCCGTCCGGGACTAGCGCCTACGAGCGGTACTTC. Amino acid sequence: CASRPSGTSAYERYF.

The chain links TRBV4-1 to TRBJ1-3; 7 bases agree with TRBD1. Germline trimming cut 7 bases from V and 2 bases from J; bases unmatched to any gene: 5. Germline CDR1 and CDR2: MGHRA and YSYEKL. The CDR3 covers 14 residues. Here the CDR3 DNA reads TGCGCCAGCACCCCGACAGGGACTGGAAACACCATATATTTT. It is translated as CASTPTGTGNTIYF.

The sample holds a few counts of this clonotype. This chain's CDR3 is CASSENRARTDTQYF. The CDR3 DNA follows: TGTGCCAGCAGTGAAAACAGGGCCCGCACAGATACGCAGTATTTT. V is TRBV25-1 and J is TRBJ2-3; possibly TRBD1 for D (6 bases). The CDR3 is 15 amino acids. Trimming removed 2 bases from V and 1 base from J, with 10 bases in between. Germline-derived CDR1 and CDR2 are MGHDK and SYGVNS.

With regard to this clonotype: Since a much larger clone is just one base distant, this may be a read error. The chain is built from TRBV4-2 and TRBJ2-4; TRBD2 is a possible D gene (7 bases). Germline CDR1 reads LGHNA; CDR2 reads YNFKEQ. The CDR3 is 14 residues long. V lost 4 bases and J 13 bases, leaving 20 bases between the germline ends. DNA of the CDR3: TGTGCCAGCAGCCCATGGGGGGGTCGGGACAAGCAGTACTTC. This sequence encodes CASSPWGGRDKQYF.

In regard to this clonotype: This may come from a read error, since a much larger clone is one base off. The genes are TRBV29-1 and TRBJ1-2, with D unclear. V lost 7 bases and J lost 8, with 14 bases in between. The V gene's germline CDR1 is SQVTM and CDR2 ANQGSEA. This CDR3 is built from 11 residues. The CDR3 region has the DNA TGCAGCGCACTGGGGAAGGGAGGCTACACCTTC. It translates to CSALGKGGYTF.

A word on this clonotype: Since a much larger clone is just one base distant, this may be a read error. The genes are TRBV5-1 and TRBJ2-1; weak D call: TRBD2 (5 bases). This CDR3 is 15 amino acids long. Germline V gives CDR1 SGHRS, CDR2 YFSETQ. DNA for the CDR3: TGCGCCAGCCACGTCCCCGACTATTCCTACAATGAGCAGTTATTC. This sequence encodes CASHVPDYSYNEQLF.

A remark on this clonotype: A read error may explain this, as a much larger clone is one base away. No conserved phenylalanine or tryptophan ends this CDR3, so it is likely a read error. The CDR3 loop reads CASSFTVTDTQYV. The CDR3 DNA follows: TGCGCCAGCAGCTTTACAGTCACAGATACGCAGTATGTT. V gene TRBV5-1 combines with J gene TRBJ2-3; D remains ambiguous. V lost 2 bases to trimming and J lost 2 bases, with 6 bases between them. The CDR3 consists of 13 residues. Germline V gives CDR1 SGHRS, CDR2 YFSETQ.